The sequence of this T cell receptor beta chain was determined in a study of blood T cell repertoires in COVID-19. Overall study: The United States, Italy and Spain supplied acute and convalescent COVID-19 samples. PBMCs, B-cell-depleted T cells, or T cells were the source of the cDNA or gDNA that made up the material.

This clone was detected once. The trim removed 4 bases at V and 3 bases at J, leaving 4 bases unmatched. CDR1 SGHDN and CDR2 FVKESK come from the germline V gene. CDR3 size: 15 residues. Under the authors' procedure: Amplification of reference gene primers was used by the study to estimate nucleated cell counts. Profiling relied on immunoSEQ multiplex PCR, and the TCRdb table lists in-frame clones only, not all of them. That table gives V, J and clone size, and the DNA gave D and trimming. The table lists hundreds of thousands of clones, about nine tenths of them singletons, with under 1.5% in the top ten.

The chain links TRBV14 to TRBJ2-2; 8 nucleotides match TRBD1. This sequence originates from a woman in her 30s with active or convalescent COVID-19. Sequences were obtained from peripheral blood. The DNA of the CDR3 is TGTGCCAGCAGCCGGGCAGGGGGCTACACCGGGGAGCTGTTTTTT. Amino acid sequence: CASSRAGGYTGELFF.